These 2 T cell receptor beta chains originate from one sample sequenced in a study of blood T cells in healthy people across ages. Together with a sample-barcoded 5' primer, a J-beta primer mix was included in a second PCR lasting roughly 6 to 12 cycles. In TCRdb, the 5' RACE reads were re-called with MiXCR into one record per CDR3 protein. The sample holds around 940,000 distinct CDR3 sequences, 51% seen once. Sequencing was carried out using blood. These TCRs come from a woman aged 55-70 years in good health.

This clonotype was seen repeatedly, ten times or more. V is TRBV29-1 and J is TRBJ2-1, with TRBD2 identical over 7 bases. In germline, CDR1 is SQVTM, CDR2 ANQGSEA. J was trimmed by 8 bases and V by 3 bases; bases with no gene match: 7. The CDR3 length is 13 residues. As DNA, the CDR3 is TGCAGCGTTGATGGGACTATCGGCGATGAGCAGTTCTTC. Translated, it gives CSVDGTIGDEQFF.

There are a few counts of this clonotype. The chain joins TRBV29-1 to TRBJ2-1, with a weak D call TRBD1 (5 bases). V dropped 4 bases and J dropped 8 bases, with 9 bases sitting between them. The CDR3 spans 11 residues. Germline-derived CDR1 and CDR2 are SQVTM and ANQGSEA. Written as DNA, the CDR3 is TGCAGCGTTGTTAGGGGATATGAGCAGTTCTTC. Translated, it gives CSVVRGYEQFF.